What follows are 31 T cell receptor beta chains derived from one specimen sequenced in a study of blood T cell repertoires in COVID-19 (TCRdb year 2020). Libraries were built with the immunoSEQ multiplex PCR assay. TCRdb mirrors the immuneACCESS table, restricted to in-frame sequences. Some clones are absent from its copies; in checked studies, under half trace to an unresolved V gene, and the reason for the others is unknown. In this sample the table shows about 92,000 clones, 85% of which occur a single time. The biggest ten clones account for about two fifths of the sample. Sequenced sample: peripheral blood. These TCRs come from an elderly man with acute or convalescent COVID-19.

The chain recombines TRBV14 with TRBJ1-3; perhaps TRBD1 as D (6 bases). CDR3 length: 16 residues. The V end lost 1 base, the J end lost 3 bases, and 13 bases lay between the germline ends. Germline V gene lookup returns CDR1 SGHDN and CDR2 FVKESK. The CDR3 is CASSQGGRGLGNTIYF. The DNA for the CDR3 is TGTGCCAGCAGCCAAGGGGGCAGGGGTCTTGGAAACACCATATATTTT.

This chain connects TRBV5-1 to TRBJ2-2; 8 bases match TRBD2. After removal of 0 bases from V and 1 base from J, the junction contained 2 bases not matched to a gene. The CDR3 is 16 residues long. The germline V gene has CDR1 SGHRS and CDR2 YFSETQ. CDR3 residues: CASSLVAGGNTGELFF. CDR3 nucleotide sequence: TGCGCCAGCAGCTTGGTTGCGGGAGGGAACACCGGGGAGCTGTTTTTT.

V gene TRBV23-1 combines with J gene TRBJ2-1; 10 nucleotides align to TRBD2. TRBV23-1 is flagged as an ORF with uncertain function. This CDR3 has 19 residues. V dropped 3 bases and J dropped 2; count of bases not matched to a gene: 13. The CDR3 DNA reads TGCGCCAGCAGTCACCCCCCTCCGTCTAGCGGGAGAACCTACAATGAGCAGTTCTTC. Protein product: CASSHPPPSSGRTYNEQFF.

In DNA form, the CDR3 reads TGTGCCAGCAGGTTGACGGGTTCAGATACGCAGTATTTT. Protein product: CASRLTGSDTQYF. V and J are TRBV5-4 and TRBJ2-3; D call uncertain. The CDR3 length is 13 residues. Germline V lookup: CDR1 SGHNT, CDR2 YYREEE (reference sequence). Trimming took off 5 bases at V and 4 bases at J, with 11 bases between the two ends.

CDR3 sequence (DNA): TGTGCCAGCAGCGTAGCCCTAGCGGGAGGGCCACCCCGCAATGAGCAGTTCTTC. Translated, it gives CASSVALAGGPPRNEQFF. The chain couples TRBV9 to TRBJ2-1; TRBD2 aligns across 12 bases. Looked up from germline, CDR1 is SGDLS and CDR2 is YYNGEE. The CDR3 consists of 18 residues. After removal of 0 bases from V and 6 bases from J, the junction contained 10 bases not matched to a gene.

A single count supports this clone. This rearrangement joins TRBV5-6 to TRBJ1-4, with a tentative D call TRBD1 (5 bases). The CDR3 is 14 residues long. Germline V CDR1 and CDR2: SGHDT, YYEEEE. Trimming pared 4 bases from V and 0 bases from J, leaving 7 bases between. The DNA for the CDR3 is TGTGCCAGCAGCCAAGGGGCAACTAATGAAAAACTGTTTTTT. Translation gives CASSQGATNEKLFF.

The rearrangement uses TRBV9 and TRBJ2-1, with D unclear. Trimming pared 0 bases from V and 2 bases from J, leaving 9 bases between. The germline CDR1 and CDR2 sequences are SGDLS and YYNGEE. CDR3 length: 15 residues. The CDR3 loop reads CASSVERWAYNEQFF. As DNA, the CDR3 is TGTGCCAGCAGCGTAGAGAGGTGGGCCTACAATGAGCAGTTCTTC.

The rearrangement links TRBV11-2 to TRBJ1-2; D might be TRBD1 (5 bases). Trimming stripped 5 bases from V and 3 bases from J, with 16 bases between. Germline CDR1 reads SGHAT; CDR2 reads FQNNGV. The CDR3 has 15 amino acids. The CDR3 is CASSPLAGSDYGYTF. The CDR3 bases are TGTGCCAGCAGCCCGTTGGCAGGGTCGGACTATGGCTACACCTTC.

This chain joins TRBV6-6 and TRBJ2-5; D might be TRBD1 (5 bases). In germline, CDR1 is MNHNY, CDR2 SVGAGI (reference sequence). V lost 4 bases, J lost 3 bases, and 12 bases lay in between. CDR3 length equals 14 residues. Here the CDR3 reads CASSSWGAKETQYF. CDR3 DNA sequence: TGTGCCAGCAGTTCCTGGGGCGCGAAAGAGACCCAGTACTTC.

The gene calls are TRBV4-3 and TRBJ1-1, with TRBD1 as a possible D gene (5 bases). V lost 1 base, J lost 4 bases, and 10 bases lay in between. CDR3 size: 14 residues. Germline V lookup: CDR1 LGHNA, CDR2 YSLEER. Here the CDR3 DNA reads TGCGCCAGCAGCCAAGGCAGGGTTCCCACTGAAGCTTTCTTT. It yields the protein CASSQGRVPTEAFF.

This chain links TRBV5-1 with TRBJ2-1; 10 bases agree with TRBD2. Trimming took 0 bases from V and 6 from J; bases not matched to a gene: 6. The germline V gene encodes CDR1 SGHRS and CDR2 YFSETQ. The CDR3 is 16 residues long. The CDR3 DNA sequence: TGCGCCAGCAGCTTGGTGCCACTAGCGGGGTCCAATGAGCAGTTCTTC. Translating it yields CASSLVPLAGSNEQFF.

The chain joins TRBV19 to TRBJ1-5, with 8 bases aligning to TRBD1. The length of the CDR3 is 15 residues. Germline V CDR1 and CDR2: LNHDA, SQIVND (reference sequence). After removal of 7 bases from V and 4 bases from J, the junction contained 9 bases not matched to a gene. The CDR3, as DNA: TGTGCCAGTAACCAACAGGGGGTGGGAAATCAGCCCCAGCATTTT. It specifies CASNQQGVGNQPQHF.

The chain links TRBV4-1 to TRBJ2-7; TRBD1 matches at 9 bases. CDR1 MGHRA and CDR2 YSYEKL come from the germline V gene. V lost 4 bases, J lost 3 bases, and 7 bases stayed unmatched. The CDR3 extends over 15 amino acids. The CDR3 DNA is TGCGCCAGCAGCCTCCGACAGGGGGGAGACTACGAGCAGTACTTC. This translates into CASSLRQGGDYEQYF.

V is TRBV4-3 and J is TRBJ2-5; the match to TRBD1 covers 9 bases. The CDR3 covers 14 residues. V lost 4 bases to trimming and J lost 4 bases; unmatched junction nucleotides: 4. CDR1 LGHNA and CDR2 YSLEER come from the germline V gene. The CDR3 nucleotides read TGCGCCAGCAGCCGTGCGACAGGGGGAGAGACCCAGTACTTC. Amino acid sequence: CASSRATGGETQYF.

The chain carries TRBV27 and TRBJ2-2; 8 bases align to TRBD2. Trimming removed 5 bases from V and 4 bases from J; junction bases left unmatched: 15. This CDR3 has 18 residues. Germline lookup yields CDR1 MNHEY and CDR2 SMNVEV (reference sequence). Here the CDR3 DNA reads TGTGCCAGCAGTCCAGACGGCGGCGGGAGGTTTATCACCGGGGAGCTGTTTTTT. This encodes CASSPDGGGRFITGELFF.

The chain carries TRBV27 and TRBJ2-2; 9 bases fit TRBD2. Germline V gene sequence: CDR1 MNHEY, CDR2 SMNVEV (reference sequence). The CDR3 is made up of 13 amino acids. Trimming took 7 bases from V and 5 from J; bases not matched to a gene: 2. The CDR3 reads CASKTSGTGELFF. For the CDR3, the DNA is TGTGCCAGCAAAACTAGCGGGACCGGGGAGCTGTTTTTT.

This chain joins TRBV28 and TRBJ1-5; 7 bases align to TRBD1. The CDR3 has 17 amino acids. CDR1 is MDHEN, CDR2 SYDVKM, per germline. V shed 2 bases, J shed 7 bases, and the junction held 14 bases outside the gene matches. CDR3 in amino acids: CASSLVQGIDWEQPQHF. Written as DNA, the CDR3 is TGTGCCAGCAGTTTAGTACAGGGGATAGATTGGGAGCAGCCCCAGCATTTT.

This clone was seen just once. The chain has TRBV14 and TRBJ2-2; D is unresolved. The CDR3 totals 14 residues. The V gene lost 4 bases and the J gene lost 5 bases, with 11 bases spanning the gap. Germline-derived CDR1 and CDR2 are SGHDN and FVKESK. The CDR3, as DNA: TGTGCCAGCAGCCCCTACCTCGCTACCGGGGAGCTGTTTTTT. This codes for CASSPYLATGELFF.

The V gene is TRBV24-1, the J gene TRBJ2-3, with 9 bases identical to TRBD2. Losses at the gene ends were 0 bases for V and 0 bases for J; bases not matched to a gene: 6. The CDR3 consists of 18 residues. In germline, CDR1 is KGHDR, CDR2 SFDVKD. The CDR3 loop is CATSDLKREVMSTDTQYF. The CDR3 DNA follows: TGTGCCACCAGTGATTTGAAGCGGGAGGTGATGAGCACAGATACGCAGTATTTT.

This clone is medium-sized in the sample. CDR3 sequence (DNA): TGCGCCAGCAGCAGAGCCCCCGGGACAGGGGGCGTCGGAGTGGGGGGCTACACCTTC. This gives the protein CASSRAPGTGGVGVGGYTF. The rearrangement links TRBV5-1 to TRBJ1-2; TRBD1 matches 12 bases. This CDR3 region has 19 residues. Per the germline V gene, CDR1 is SGHRS and CDR2 is YFSETQ. V dropped 4 bases and J dropped 8; count of bases not matched to a gene: 21.

This chain connects TRBV3-1 (or the pseudogene TRBV3-2) to TRBJ1-2; TRBD1 matches 7 bases. CDR3 length: 15 residues. Germline CDR1 LGHDT, CDR2 YNNKEL (reference sequence). With V trimmed by 0 bases and J by 8 bases, 9 bases remained unmatched. The CDR3 bases are TGTGCCAGCAGCCAAGATTACCGGACAGGAGGAGGCTACACCTTC. Translating it yields CASSQDYRTGGGYTF.

V gene TRBV5-1 combines with J gene TRBJ2-7; 9 bases align to TRBD2. Trimming took 3 bases from V and 2 from J; bases not matched to a gene: 9. CDR1 SGHRS and CDR2 YFSETQ come from the germline V gene. This CDR3 contains 16 residues. CDR3 loop: CASSSDRLAGTYEQYF. The CDR3 DNA sequence: TGCGCCAGCAGCTCCGATCGCCTAGCGGGGACCTACGAGCAGTACTTC.

The chain uses TRBV24-1 and TRBJ1-2; 7 bases are shared with TRBD1. The CDR3 loop spans 14 amino acids. Germline-derived CDR1 and CDR2 are KGHDR and SFDVKD. The V gene end was trimmed by 3 bases and the J gene end by 3 bases; junction bases not matched to a gene: 3. The CDR3 spells CATSDPGTDYGYTF. CDR3 in DNA: TGTGCCACCAGTGATCCAGGGACAGACTATGGCTACACCTTC.

The rearrangement uses TRBV28 and TRBJ1-1; possibly TRBD1 for D (5 bases). The CDR3 is 19 amino acids. Germline lookup yields CDR1 MDHEN and CDR2 SYDVKM. The ends were cut back, 4 bases at V and 4 bases at J, with 28 bases in the middle. DNA for the CDR3: TGTGCCAGCAGTTCCATCTTCACAGGTCAAGGGGCGGGGCGCACTGAAGCTTTCTTT. Translation: CASSSIFTGQGAGRTEAFF.

The V and J genes are TRBV4-3 and TRBJ2-3, with TRBD1 matching 8 bases. The CDR3 contains 15 residues. Germline assignment: CDR1 LGHNA and CDR2 YSLEER. Losses at the gene ends were 3 bases for V and 3 bases for J; bases not matched to a gene: 5. In DNA, the CDR3 is TGCGCCAGCAGCCAGGACAGGGAAGGAACAGATACGCAGTATTTT. Amino acids: CASSQDREGTDTQYF.

The V gene is TRBV7-3, the J gene TRBJ2-7; 10 nucleotides match TRBD1. The CDR3 contains 15 residues. Germline V lookup: CDR1 SGHTA, CDR2 FQGTGA. V dropped 5 bases and J dropped 3; count of bases not matched to a gene: 7. The CDR3 bases are TGTGCCAGCAGCGAAGGGACAGGGGACATCTACGAGCAGTACTTC. Translation gives CASSEGTGDIYEQYF.

The rearrangement links TRBV7-8 to TRBJ1-5; 9 bases are a match to TRBD1. J lost 6 bases, V lost 5 bases, and 8 bases had no gene match. CDR3 size: 15 residues. Germline CDR1 SGHVS, CDR2 FQNEAQ. In DNA, the CDR3 is TGTGCCAGCAGCCAACTACGGACAGGGGCTCAGCCCCAGCATTTT. Protein product: CASSQLRTGAQPQHF.

V and J are TRBV25-1 and TRBJ1-6, with a tentative D call TRBD1 (5 bases). Trimming shortened V by 1 base and J by 10 bases, and 14 bases separated the two germline ends. Germline lookup yields CDR1 MGHDK and CDR2 SYGVNS. The CDR3 extends over 15 amino acids. In DNA form, the CDR3 reads TGTGCCAGCAGTGAATCCCAGGGCGGAAACTCACCCCTCCACTTT. Amino acid sequence: CASSESQGGNSPLHF. Variable domain in full (rest from reference TRBV25-1 and TRBJ1-6): EADIYQTPRYLVIGTGKKITLECSQTMGHDKMYWYQQDPGMELHLIHYSYGVNSTEKGDLSSESTVSRIRTEHFPLTLESARPSHTSQYLCASSESQGGNSPLHFGNGTRLTVT.

The gene calls are TRBV6-6 and TRBJ1-2, with D possibly TRBD1 on 5 matching bases. The germline V gene encodes CDR1 MNHNY and CDR2 SVGAGI (reference sequence). The germline V and J ends were trimmed by 5 bases and 8 bases, with 18 bases remaining between them. The CDR3 covers 14 residues. For the CDR3, the DNA is TGTGCCAGCAGTCCCTGGGTTGGAGGGGAAGGCTACACCTTC. Its translation: CASSPWVGGEGYTF.

J is TRBJ2-3 and V is TRBV5-4; 7 bases align to TRBD2. CDR1 and CDR2 (germline): SGHNT, YYREEE (reference sequence). V shed 9 bases and J 1 base; nucleotides not matched to a gene: 2. The CDR3 is 12 residues long. This CDR3 reads CATGLGTDTQYF. Written as DNA, the CDR3 is TGTGCCACCGGACTAGGCACAGATACGCAGTATTTT.

This chain links TRBV6-6 with TRBJ1-5, with TRBD1 identical over 8 bases. Germline values: CDR1 MNHNY, CDR2 SVGAGI (reference sequence). This CDR3 spans 16 amino acids. Unmatched junction bases numbered 6, after V lost 4 bases and J lost 1 base. The CDR3 nucleotides are TGTGCCAGCAGTTCTCGACAGGGGAAAAGCAATCAGCCCCAGCATTTT. It encodes CASSSRQGKSNQPQHF.